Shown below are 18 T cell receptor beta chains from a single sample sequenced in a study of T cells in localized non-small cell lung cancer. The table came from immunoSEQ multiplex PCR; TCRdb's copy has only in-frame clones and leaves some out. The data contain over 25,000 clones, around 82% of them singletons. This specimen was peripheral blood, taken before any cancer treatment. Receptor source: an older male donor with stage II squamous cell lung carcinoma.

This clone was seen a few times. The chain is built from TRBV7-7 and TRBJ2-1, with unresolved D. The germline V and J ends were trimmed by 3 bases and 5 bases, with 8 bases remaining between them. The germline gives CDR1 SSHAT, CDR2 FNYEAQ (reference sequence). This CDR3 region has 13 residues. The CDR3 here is CASSLERNNEQFF. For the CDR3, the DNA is TGTGCCAGCAGCTTGGAGAGAAACAATGAGCAGTTCTTC.

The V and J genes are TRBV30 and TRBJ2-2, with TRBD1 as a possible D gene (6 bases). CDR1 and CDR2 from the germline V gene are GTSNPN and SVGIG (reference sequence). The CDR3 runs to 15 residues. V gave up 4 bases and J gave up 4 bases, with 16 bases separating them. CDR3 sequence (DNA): TGTGCCTGGAACGAACAGGGAACCCCCACCGGGGAGCTGTTTTTT. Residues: CAWNEQGTPTGELFF.

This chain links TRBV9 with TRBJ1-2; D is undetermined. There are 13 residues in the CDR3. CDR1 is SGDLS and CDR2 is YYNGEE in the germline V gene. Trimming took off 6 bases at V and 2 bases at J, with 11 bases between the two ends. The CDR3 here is CASTPGMNYGYTF. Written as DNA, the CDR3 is TGTGCCAGCACCCCTGGGATGAACTATGGCTACACCTTC.

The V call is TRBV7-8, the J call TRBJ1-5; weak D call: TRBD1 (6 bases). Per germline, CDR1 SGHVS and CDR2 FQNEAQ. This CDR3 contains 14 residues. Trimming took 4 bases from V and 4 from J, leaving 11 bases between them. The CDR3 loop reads CASSSRTVNQPQHF. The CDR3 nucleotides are TGTGCCAGCAGCTCCAGGACAGTTAATCAGCCCCAGCATTTT.

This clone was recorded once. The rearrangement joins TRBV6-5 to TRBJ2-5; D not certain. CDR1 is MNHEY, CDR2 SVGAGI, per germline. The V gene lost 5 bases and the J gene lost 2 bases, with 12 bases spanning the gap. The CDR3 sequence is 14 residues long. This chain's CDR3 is CASSRTAQQETQYF. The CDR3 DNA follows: TGTGCCAGCAGTCGAACGGCCCAACAAGAGACCCAGTACTTC.

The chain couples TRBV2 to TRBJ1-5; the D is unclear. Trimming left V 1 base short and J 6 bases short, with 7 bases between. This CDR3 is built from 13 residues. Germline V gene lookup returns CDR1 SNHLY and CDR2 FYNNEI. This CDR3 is CASSEEGIQPQHF. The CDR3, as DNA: TGTGCCAGCAGTGAAGAAGGAATTCAGCCCCAGCATTTT.

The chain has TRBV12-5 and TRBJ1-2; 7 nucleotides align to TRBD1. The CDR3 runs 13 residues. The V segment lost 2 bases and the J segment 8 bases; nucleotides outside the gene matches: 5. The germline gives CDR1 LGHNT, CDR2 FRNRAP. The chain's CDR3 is CASGLPRTGGYTF. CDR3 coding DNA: TGTGCTAGTGGTTTGCCGCGGACAGGCGGCTACACCTTC.

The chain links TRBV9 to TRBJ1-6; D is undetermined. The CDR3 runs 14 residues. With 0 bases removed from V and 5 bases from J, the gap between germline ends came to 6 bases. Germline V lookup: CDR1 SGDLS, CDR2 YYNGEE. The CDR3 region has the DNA TGTGCCAGCAGCGTAGGTCTCAATAATTCACCCCTCCACTTT. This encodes CASSVGLNNSPLHF.

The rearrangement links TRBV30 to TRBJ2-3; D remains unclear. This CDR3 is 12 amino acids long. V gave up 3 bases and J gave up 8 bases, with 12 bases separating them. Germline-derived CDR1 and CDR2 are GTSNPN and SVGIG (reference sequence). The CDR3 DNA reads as TGTGCCTGGAGCGTGGAAGGTGGTACGCAGTATTTT. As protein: CAWSVEGGTQYF.

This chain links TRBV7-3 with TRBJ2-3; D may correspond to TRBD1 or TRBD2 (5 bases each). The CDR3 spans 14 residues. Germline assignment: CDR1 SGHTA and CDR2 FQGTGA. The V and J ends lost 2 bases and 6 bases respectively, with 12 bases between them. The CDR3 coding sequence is TGTGCCAGCAGCTTAGGGGGAACGGGGGATACGCAGTATTTT. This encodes CASSLGGTGDTQYF.

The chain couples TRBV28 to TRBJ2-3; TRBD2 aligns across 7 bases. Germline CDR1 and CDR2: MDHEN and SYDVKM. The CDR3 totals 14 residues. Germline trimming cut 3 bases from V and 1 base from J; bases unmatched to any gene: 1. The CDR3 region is CASSFLAGTDTQYF. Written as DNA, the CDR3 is TGTGCCAGCAGTTTTCTAGCGGGCACAGATACGCAGTATTTT.

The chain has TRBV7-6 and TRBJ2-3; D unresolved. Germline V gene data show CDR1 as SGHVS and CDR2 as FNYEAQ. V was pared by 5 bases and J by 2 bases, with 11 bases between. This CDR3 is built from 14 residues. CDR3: CASSRVLPTDTQYF. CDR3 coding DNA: TGTGCCAGCAGCCGCGTTTTGCCCACAGATACGCAGTATTTT.

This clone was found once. CDR3 region: CASSLGSETQYF. The CDR3 DNA is TGTGCCAGCAGCTTAGGGAGTGAGACCCAGTACTTC. This chain connects TRBV11-3 to TRBJ2-5, with D uncertain. This CDR3 is 12 amino acids long. Germline V gene sequence: CDR1 SGHNT, CDR2 YENEEA. V gave up 1 base and J gave up 5 bases, with 5 bases separating them.

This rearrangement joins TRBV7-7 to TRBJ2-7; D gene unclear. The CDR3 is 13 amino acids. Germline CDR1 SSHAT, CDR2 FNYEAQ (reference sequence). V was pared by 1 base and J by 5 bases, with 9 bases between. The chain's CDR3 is CASSLVPGDEQYF. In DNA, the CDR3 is TGTGCCAGCAGCTTAGTCCCTGGGGACGAGCAGTACTTC. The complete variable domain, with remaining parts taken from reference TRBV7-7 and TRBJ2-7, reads GAGVSQSPRYKVTKRGQDVTLRCDPISSHATLYWYQQALGQGPEFLTYFNYEAQPDKSGLPSDRFSAERPEGSISTLTIQRTEQRDSAMYRCASSLVPGDEQYFGPGTRLTVT.

For the CDR3, the DNA is TGCGCCAGCAGCCATGGACAGGGGAACACTGAAGCTTTCTTT. Translated: CASSHGQGNTEAFF. This chain links TRBV5-1 with TRBJ1-1, with 8 bases lining up with TRBD1. Trimming took 4 bases from V and 1 from J; bases not matched to a gene: 3. Germline lookup yields CDR1 SGHRS and CDR2 YFSETQ. The CDR3 extends over 14 amino acids.

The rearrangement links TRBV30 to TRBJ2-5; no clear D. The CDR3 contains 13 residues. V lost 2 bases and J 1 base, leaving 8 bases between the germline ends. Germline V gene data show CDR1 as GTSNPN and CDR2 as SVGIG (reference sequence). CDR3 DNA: TGTGCCTGGAGTCCCCCGGGCCAAGAGACCCAGTACTTC. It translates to CAWSPPGQETQYF.

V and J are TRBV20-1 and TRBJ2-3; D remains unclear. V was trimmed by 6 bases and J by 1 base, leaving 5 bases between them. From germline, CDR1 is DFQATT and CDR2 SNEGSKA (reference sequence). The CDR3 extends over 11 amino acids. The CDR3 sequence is CSADRTDTQYF. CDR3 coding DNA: TGCAGTGCCGACCGCACAGATACGCAGTATTTT.

In DNA form, the CDR3 reads TGTGCCAGCAGCCCCTCGACAGGGGACTATGGCTACACCTTC. It is translated as CASSPSTGDYGYTF. The chain has TRBV7-6 and TRBJ1-2; 8 bases match TRBD1. This CDR3 is 14 amino acids long. Trimming removed 5 bases from V and 3 bases from J; junction bases left unmatched: 5. CDR1 is SGHVS and CDR2 is FNYEAQ in the germline V gene.